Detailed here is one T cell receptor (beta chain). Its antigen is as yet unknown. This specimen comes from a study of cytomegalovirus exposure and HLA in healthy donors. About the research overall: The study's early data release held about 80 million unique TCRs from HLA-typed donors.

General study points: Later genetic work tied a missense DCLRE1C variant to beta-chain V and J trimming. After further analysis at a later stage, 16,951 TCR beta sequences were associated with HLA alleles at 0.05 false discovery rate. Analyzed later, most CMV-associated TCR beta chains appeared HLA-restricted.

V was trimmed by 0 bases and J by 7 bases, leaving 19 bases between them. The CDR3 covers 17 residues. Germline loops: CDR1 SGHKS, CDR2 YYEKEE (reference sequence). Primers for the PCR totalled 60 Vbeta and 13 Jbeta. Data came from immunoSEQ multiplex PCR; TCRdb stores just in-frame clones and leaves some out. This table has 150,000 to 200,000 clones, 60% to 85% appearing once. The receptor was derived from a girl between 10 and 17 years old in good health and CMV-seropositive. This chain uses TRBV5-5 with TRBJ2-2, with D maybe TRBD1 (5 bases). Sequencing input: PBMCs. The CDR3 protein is CASSLETDIRVGGELFF. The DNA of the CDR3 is TGTGCCAGCAGCTTGGAGACCGACATCAGGGTTGGCGGGGAGCTGTTTTTT. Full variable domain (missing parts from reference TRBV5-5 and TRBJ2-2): DAGVTQSPTHLIKTRGQQVTLRCSPISGHKSVSWYQQVLGQGPQFIFQYYEKEERGRGNFPDRFSARQFPNYSSELNVNALLLGDSALYLCASSLETDIRVGGELFFGEGSRLTVL.